The present T cell receptor (beta chain) was sequenced within a study of blood T cell repertoires in COVID-19. As for the study in general: Acute and convalescent COVID-19 samples came from the United States, Italy and Spain.

Authors' processing steps: By means of reference gene primer amplification, nucleated cell counts were estimated. TCRdb's copy holds only in-frame clones and misses some; the assay was immunoSEQ multiplex PCR. The D gene and trimming were derived from the DNA, and the V and J assignments and clone size from that table. The sample records about 400,000 clones, around nine tenths being singletons. The CDR3 runs to 15 residues. V shed 0 bases and J 4 bases; nucleotides not matched to a gene: 5. CDR1 SGHRS and CDR2 YFSETQ come from the germline V gene. Cohort placement rested on clinical history that participants reported themselves.

J is TRBJ1-2 and V is TRBV5-1, with 8 bases aligning to TRBD1. The TCR comes from a woman in her twenties or thirties with acute COVID-19. Sequencing was carried out using PBMCs or T cells enriched from blood (not recorded which). This chain's CDR3 is CASSLVGQGVYGYTF. The CDR3 nucleotides are TGCGCCAGCAGCTTGGTTGGACAGGGTGTCTATGGCTACACCTTC.